This T cell receptor beta chain derives from a study of T-cell reconstitution after alpha-beta-depleted transplantation in children. The table lists this clonotype with many counts. V dropped 1 base and J dropped 1; count of bases not matched to a gene: 2. CDR1 SGHRS and CDR2 YFSETQ come from the germline V gene. The length of the CDR3 is 15 residues. Preparation of the TCRbeta library used unique molecular identifiers. Each CDR3 protein gets one entry after TCRdb re-called the PCR reads with MiXCR. Of some 200,000 distinct CDR3 sequences in the sample, 9.7% were seen once. This clonotype was sampled from a human donor who donated a stem cell graft to a child with SCID. This specimen consisted of PBMCs from the stem cell graft donor, obtained from the stem cell graft. J is TRBJ2-5 and V is TRBV5-1; 9 nucleotides align to TRBD2. For the CDR3, the DNA is TGCGCCAGCAGCTTGAGGCGGGGGGGCCAAGAGACCCAGTACTTC. Its protein is CASSLRRGGQETQYF.